This T cell receptor beta chain was profiled in a study of blood T cell repertoires in COVID-19. At the level of the study: In each case, the material was cDNA or gDNA derived from T cells, B-cell-depleted T cells, or PBMCs.

The method was immunoSEQ multiplex PCR; TCRdb's version includes in-frame clones alone and lacks a portion of them. The sample yields 250,000 to 400,000 clones, about 91% seen once. The sequenced material came from peripheral blood. This clonotype was obtained from a woman aged 25 to 39 with COVID-19, enrolled during active disease.

In DNA, the CDR3 is TGTGCTAGTGGCTCAGGGACAGGGGACTACGAGCAGTACGTC. Translated: CASGSGTGDYEQYV. V usage is TRBV12-5 and J usage is TRBJ2-7; 10 bases are shared with TRBD1. V shed 6 bases, J shed 3 bases, and the junction held 5 bases outside the gene matches. The CDR3 loop spans 14 amino acids. CDR1 is LGHNT, CDR2 FRNRAP, per germline.